The present entry profiles one TCR beta chain with its context. This record belongs to a study of cytotoxic CD8 clonotypes in ibrutinib-treated CLL. Some clones are missing from TCRdb's copy, which holds only in-frame ones; the method was immunoSEQ multiplex PCR. The sample contains tens of thousands of clones, roughly 57% of which appear only once. There are 16 residues in the CDR3. The junction had 15 bases not matched to a gene; V was cut back by 8 bases and J by 8 bases. In germline, CDR1 is SEHNR, CDR2 FQNEAQ (reference sequence). The TCR sequence derives from a human donor with chronic lymphocytic leukemia. The chain employs TRBV7-9 and TRBJ2-1; TRBD1 aligns across 10 bases. This specimen consisted of PBMCs, obtained after 12 months of ibrutinib treatment. CDR3: CASSVYRGQGWDEQFF. In nucleotides, the CDR3 is TGTGCCAGCTCCGTTTACCGGGGACAGGGGTGGGATGAGCAGTTCTTC.